These 27 T cell receptor beta chains share one sample of origin, sequenced in a study of PD-1 blockade in classical Hodgkin lymphoma. Here immunoSEQ multiplex PCR was the method, and the copy in TCRdb shows in-frame clones only, minus some. The sample consists of more than 90,000 clones, approximately 90% of them appearing once. Each patient's relapse followed autologous stem cell transplantation, and brentuximab vedotin exposure varied. The specimen comprised peripheral blood mononuclear cells (PBMCs), sampled before the second cycle of nivolumab. Receptors were obtained from a human donor with classical Hodgkin lymphoma.

The chain couples TRBV4-2 to TRBJ2-1; tentatively, D is TRBD2 (5 bases). The germline V gene encodes CDR1 LGHNA and CDR2 YNFKEQ. The V end lost 0 bases, the J end lost 6 bases, and 12 bases lay between the germline ends. The CDR3 runs 15 residues. For the CDR3, the DNA is TGTGCCAGCAGCCAAGATTTCGCTAGCCCCAATGAGCAGTTCTTC. It is translated as CASSQDFASPNEQFF.

V is TRBV11-3 and J is TRBJ2-7; 7 bases map to TRBD1. Trimming removed 6 bases from V and 2 bases from J; junction bases left unmatched: 7. This CDR3 region has 14 residues. Germline-derived CDR1 and CDR2 are SGHNT and YENEEA. CDR3 DNA sequence: TGTGCCAGCAGACCAACAGGGGAACCCTACGAGCAGTACTTC. This encodes CASRPTGEPYEQYF.

This chain connects TRBV5-1 to TRBJ2-3; the match to TRBD1 covers 10 bases. V shed 4 bases, J shed 4 bases, and the junction held 3 bases outside the gene matches. The CDR3 spans 14 residues. Germline lookup yields CDR1 SGHRS and CDR2 YFSETQ. The CDR3, as DNA: TGCGCCAGCAGCACGGACAGGGGGGCAGATACGCAGTATTTT. This gives the protein CASSTDRGADTQYF.

V gene TRBV5-1 combines with J gene TRBJ2-3; 8 bases fit TRBD2. Germline V gene data show CDR1 as SGHRS and CDR2 as YFSETQ. V lost 4 bases, J lost 4 bases, and 8 bases stayed unmatched. The CDR3 has 15 amino acids. The CDR3 spells CASSVRGGQADTQYF. The CDR3 nucleotides read TGCGCCAGCAGCGTCCGGGGGGGCCAAGCAGATACGCAGTATTTT.

This chain links TRBV28 with TRBJ1-2; D ambiguous. Germline values: CDR1 MDHEN, CDR2 SYDVKM. V lost 0 bases and J lost 8, with 10 bases in between. CDR3 size: 13 residues. The CDR3 coding sequence is TGTGCCAGCAGTTTATGGGGGAAAGACGGCTACACCTTC. This sequence encodes CASSLWGKDGYTF.

The CDR3 reads CSVARGDGNQQFF. The DNA for the CDR3 is TGCAGCGTTGCCAGGGGGGATGGAAATCAGCAGTTCTTC. The chain couples TRBV29-1 to TRBJ2-1, with TRBD1 as a possible D gene (7 bases). V was clipped by 4 bases and J by 11 bases, with 18 bases between them. The CDR3 contains 13 residues. In germline, CDR1 is SQVTM, CDR2 ANQGSEA.

V usage is TRBV7-3 and J usage is TRBJ2-7; TRBD2 agrees at 7 bases. Losses at the gene ends were 5 bases for V and 2 bases for J; bases not matched to a gene: 9. This CDR3 region has 15 residues. The germline gives CDR1 SGHTA, CDR2 FQGTGA. Here the CDR3 DNA reads TGTGCCAGCAGCGCCCCCGAGGGAGGGCCCTACGAGCAGTACTTC. Its protein product is CASSAPEGGPYEQYF.

The CDR3 sequence is CASSLLVLSGANVLTF. CDR3 in DNA: TGTGCCAGCAGCTTATTAGTCCTCTCTGGGGCCAACGTCCTGACTTTC. The gene calls are TRBV7-3 and TRBJ2-6, with D unclear. The length of the CDR3 is 16 residues. Germline V gene sequence: CDR1 SGHTA, CDR2 FQGTGA. V lost 2 bases to trimming and J lost 0 bases, with 8 bases between them.

CDR3 sequence (DNA): TGTGCCAGCAGGGACTACTCGTTGCAAGAGACCCAGTACTTC. This sequence encodes CASRDYSLQETQYF. J is TRBJ2-5 and V is TRBV6-6; D might be TRBD2 (6 bases). Germline CDR1 and CDR2: MNHNY and SVGAGI (reference sequence). Trimming removed 6 bases at V and 2 bases at J, with 13 bases between. CDR3 length: 14 amino acids.

Written as DNA, the CDR3 is TGTGCCAGCAGCCAAGTAGGACAGGGGGTTGGCTACACCTTC. Translating it yields CASSQVGQGVGYTF. V and J are TRBV4-2 and TRBJ1-2, with 10 bases lining up with TRBD1. This CDR3 is built from 14 residues. The trim removed 1 base at V and 7 bases at J, leaving 3 bases unmatched. The germline V gene encodes CDR1 LGHNA and CDR2 YNFKEQ.

This chain joins TRBV6-5 and TRBJ1-5, with a possible D match to TRBD1 (6 bases). CDR3 length: 15 residues. Trimming cost V 6 bases and J 0 bases, with 12 bases left between them. Germline CDR1 and CDR2: MNHEY and SVGAGI. The CDR3 region is CASSRTEHSNQPQHF. The CDR3 nucleotides are TGTGCCAGCAGCCGGACAGAACATAGCAATCAGCCCCAGCATTTT.

The chain recombines TRBV18 with TRBJ2-7; the match to TRBD2 covers 9 bases. The V gene's germline CDR1 is KGHSH and CDR2 LQKENI. The CDR3 is made up of 15 amino acids. With V trimmed by 6 bases and J by 4 bases, 10 bases remained unmatched. CDR3 nucleotide sequence: TGTGCCAGCTCCCCAGCGCTAGCGGGGTCATACGAGCAGTACTTC. This translates into CASSPALAGSYEQYF. The entire variable domain, with the rest obtained from reference TRBV18 and TRBJ2-7, is as follows: NAGVMQNPRHLVRRRGQEARLRCSPMKGHSHVYWYRQLPEEGLKFMVYLQKENIIDESGMPKERFSAEFPKEGPSILRIQQVVRGDSAAYFCASSPALAGSYEQYFGPGTRLTVT.

The CDR3: CASSPRTATNEKLFF. CDR3 sequence (DNA): TGTGCCAGCTCACCTAGGACAGCAACTAATGAAAAACTGTTTTTT. The genes are TRBV18 and TRBJ1-4; TRBD1 is a possible D gene (6 bases). Germline CDR1 KGHSH, CDR2 LQKENI. This CDR3 spans 15 amino acids. The V and J ends lost 3 bases and 0 bases respectively, with 8 bases between them.

V usage is TRBV7-9 and J usage is TRBJ2-7; the D gene is possibly TRBD1 (6 bases). Germline values: CDR1 SEHNR, CDR2 FQNEAQ (reference sequence). V shed 1 base and J shed 2 bases, with 18 bases lying between them. The CDR3 has 17 amino acids. The CDR3 DNA follows: TGTGCCAGCAGCTTAGACACAGGGAGTCTCGAACCCTACGAGCAGTACTTC. It encodes CASSLDTGSLEPYEQYF.

The chain combines TRBV19 with TRBJ1-5; 11 nucleotides match TRBD1. The CDR3 is 15 residues long. Germline assignment: CDR1 LNHDA and CDR2 SQIVND (reference sequence). The J segment lost 4 bases and the V segment lost 5 bases, leaving 4 bases of the junction unmatched. The CDR3 coding sequence is TGTGCCAGTAGTGCAGGGACAGGGGGAAATCAGCCCCAGCATTTT. Its protein product is CASSAGTGGNQPQHF.

This chain connects TRBV6-1 to TRBJ2-5; D ambiguous. The CDR3 is 12 amino acids. Per germline, CDR1 MNHNS and CDR2 SASEGT. V was cut by 1 base and J by 4 bases, with 4 bases left in between. The CDR3 DNA sequence: TGTGCCAGCAGTGAAGTAAGAGAGACCCAGTACTTC. It translates to CASSEVRETQYF.

The rearrangement links TRBV7-2 to TRBJ2-7, with 8 nucleotides matching TRBD2. The length of the CDR3 is 16 residues. J gave up 3 bases and V 6 bases, and 13 bases lay outside the gene matches. The germline V gene encodes CDR1 SGHTA and CDR2 FQGNSA. The CDR3 loop is CASSQTRERGNYEQYF. The CDR3 nucleotides are TGTGCCAGCAGTCAAACGCGCGAGCGGGGGAACTACGAGCAGTACTTC.

The V gene is TRBV7-2, the J gene TRBJ2-7; possible D gene TRBD2, 5 bases. Germline CDR1 and CDR2: SGHTA and FQGNSA. The V gene lost 6 bases and the J gene lost 2 bases, with 17 bases spanning the gap. The CDR3 runs 15 residues. The CDR3 region has the DNA TGTGCCAGCAGTTCCGGGATCCCGTATACCTACGAGCAGTACTTC. Translated, it gives CASSSGIPYTYEQYF.

The V gene is TRBV5-6, the J gene TRBJ2-1; possibly TRBD2 for D (5 bases). The V gene's germline CDR1 is SGHDT and CDR2 YYEEEE. The V and J ends lost 4 bases and 5 bases respectively, with 19 bases between them. This CDR3 contains 16 residues. The CDR3 spells CASSPPGLAENNEQFF. For the CDR3, the DNA is TGTGCCAGCAGCCCACCAGGACTGGCGGAAAACAATGAGCAGTTCTTC.

The genes are TRBV7-9 and TRBJ2-7; TRBD2 is a possible D gene (6 bases). CDR1 and CDR2 (germline): SEHNR, FQNEAQ (reference sequence). V lost 8 bases and J 3 bases, leaving 11 bases between the germline ends. CDR3 length equals 12 residues. The CDR3 loop is CASALGGYEQYF. CDR3 bases: TGTGCCAGCGCCCTCGGGGGCTACGAGCAGTACTTC.

This clone was counted a few times. The CDR3 region is CASSPEGRNSPLHF. The CDR3 DNA is TGTGCCAGCTCACCTGAGGGGCGAAATTCACCCCTCCACTTT. V is TRBV18 and J is TRBJ1-6; D is perhaps TRBD1 (5 bases). Germline CDR1 reads KGHSH; CDR2 reads LQKENI. The CDR3 totals 14 residues. Trimming pared 3 bases from V and 7 bases from J, leaving 10 bases between.

This chain uses TRBV19 with TRBJ1-6; D remains ambiguous. Trimming left V 3 bases short and J 7 bases short, with 10 bases between. There are 14 residues in the CDR3. Germline-derived CDR1 and CDR2 are LNHDA and SQIVND (reference sequence). As DNA, the CDR3 is TGTGCCAGTAGTATCGAGGTTTCGAATTCACCCCTCCACTTT. Protein sequence: CASSIEVSNSPLHF.

The rearrangement uses TRBV2 and TRBJ2-5, with D unclear. CDR1 and CDR2 (germline): SNHLY, FYNNEI. Trimming removed 1 base from V and 5 bases from J, with 2 bases in between. CDR3 size: 11 residues. Written as DNA, the CDR3 is TGTGCCAGCAGTGAAGAGGAGACCCAGTACTTC. As protein: CASSEEETQYF.

The chain carries TRBV7-2 and TRBJ2-1, with TRBD2 matching over 11 bases. J lost 7 bases, V lost 4 bases, and 9 bases had no gene match. The CDR3 consists of 16 residues. Germline V gene sequence: CDR1 SGHTA, CDR2 FQGNSA. The CDR3 reads CASSSLAGGAFNEQFF. The CDR3 DNA reads as TGTGCCAGCAGCTCCCTAGCGGGGGGCGCATTTAATGAGCAGTTCTTC.

This chain joins TRBV18 and TRBJ2-7; maybe TRBD2 (6 bases). The length of the CDR3 is 16 residues. With 1 base removed from V and 0 bases from J, the gap between germline ends came to 13 bases. Germline assignment: CDR1 KGHSH and CDR2 LQKENI. CDR3 nucleotide sequence: TGTGCCAGCTCACCACGGAGGGCCTCTACCTCCTACGAGCAGTACTTC. Translated: CASSPRRASTSYEQYF.

This chain links TRBV5-5 with TRBJ2-7; D gene ambiguous. V was cut by 4 bases and J by 2 bases, with 7 bases left in between. Germline V gene lookup returns CDR1 SGHKS and CDR2 YYEKEE (reference sequence). This CDR3 is 12 amino acids long. The CDR3 is CASSPPAYEQYF. DNA of the CDR3: TGTGCCAGCAGCCCTCCTGCCTACGAGCAGTACTTC.

This clone was found once. V and J are TRBV13 and TRBJ2-1; no clear D gene. Germline V gene lookup returns CDR1 PRHDT and CDR2 FYEKMQ (reference sequence). The CDR3 contains 12 residues. V was shortened by 1 base and J by 9 bases, with 7 bases between the two germline ends. CDR3 bases: TGTGCCAGCAGCTTAGTGGGTGTTGAGCAGTTCTTC. Its translation: CASSLVGVEQFF.